The clone carrying this TCR beta chain is a singleton in its sample. The target antigen is unknown. Trimming removed 1 base from V and 6 bases from J; junction bases left unmatched: 13. The germline V gene has CDR1 SGDLS and CDR2 YYNGEE. The CDR3 is made up of 16 amino acids. Then a second PCR, running roughly 7 to 11 cycles, was carried out with a sample-barcoded 5' primer and a J-beta primer mix. A template-switch adaptor with 12 random nucleotides tagged each cDNA molecule. TCRdb used MiXCR to reprocess the 5' RACE reads, holding one entry per CDR3 protein. The sample includes about 1.4 million distinct CDR3 sequences, around 55% seen only once; the top ten take over 5.5%. This sample stems from a study of blood T cells in healthy people across ages. The study's findings and limits: In the absence of known donor CMV status, changes in expanded clonotypes were possibly confounded.

This sequence joins TRBV9 and TRBJ2-7, with TRBD2 matching over 7 bases. The source of this sequence is a man between 18 and 29 years old in good health. The sample was blood. The CDR3, as DNA: TGTGCCAGCAGCGTATCCGGGGGGACCCCTAGTTTCGAGCAGTACTTC. Protein product: CASSVSGGTPSFEQYF.